Listed below are T cell receptor beta chains from one sample, sequenced in a study of T cell changes during pregnancy in multiple sclerosis. Clones were sequenced by immunoSEQ multiplex PCR, and TCRdb holds only the in-frame ones, with some missing. Among roughly 51,000 clones listed, under 95% were seen once. The source was CD8+ T cells from peripheral blood mononuclear cells, collected before pregnancy. Receptor source: a female donor with multiple sclerosis, enrolled in a pregnancy study. Both conserved end residues are part of each CDR3. The D gene is left open where the match is weak. Only some rows state a clone size, as once, few, many or a class for expanded clones.

TRBJ2-7 | TRBV28 | . | 14 | TRBD1 | CASSPTGTGPWQYF | TGTGCCAGCAGTCCCACCGGGACAGGGCCATGGCAGTACTTC
TRBJ1-4 | TRBV27 | . | 14 | . | CASSSLATNEKLFF | TGTGCCAGCAGTTCATTAGCAACTAATGAAAAACTGTTTTTT
TRBJ2-7 | TRBV19 | . | 17 | . | CASSMGAGGKLSYEQYF | TGTGCCAGTAGTATGGGGGCAGGGGGGAAACTTTCCTACGAGCAGTACTTC
TRBJ2-2 | TRBV27 | . | 16 | TRBD2 | CASSYLAGGPGGELFF | TGTGCCAGCAGTTACTTAGCGGGAGGGCCCGGCGGGGAGCTGTTTTTT
TRBJ1-4 | TRBV7-9 | . | 15 | . | CASSSTQQVWEKLFF | TGTGCCAGCAGCTCGACTCAACAGGTTTGGGAAAAACTGTTTTTT
TRBJ2-2 | TRBV7-6 | . | 13 | . | CASSLAATGELFF | TGTGCCAGCAGCTTAGCGGCCACCGGGGAGCTGTTTTTT
TRBJ2-2 | TRBV7-9 | . | 15 | . | CASSFGKFGAGELFF | TGTGCCAGCAGCTTCGGAAAGTTCGGGGCCGGGGAGCTGTTTTTT
TRBJ1-5 | TRBV25-1 | once | 14 | TRBD1 | CASSDTGGNQPQHF | TGTGCCAGCAGTGATACAGGGGGCAATCAGCCCCAGCATTTT
TRBJ1-1 | TRBV30 | . | 14 | . | CAWSPGGWGTEAFF | TGTGCCTGGAGTCCCGGAGGCTGGGGCACTGAAGCTTTCTTT
TRBJ1-3 | TRBV30 | . | 17 | TRBD1 | CAWSNTGTGSSGNTIYF | TGTGCCTGGAGTAACACCGGGACAGGGAGCTCTGGAAACACCATATATTTT
TRBJ2-1 | TRBV10-3 | . | 16 | . | CAISESSWQGYNEQFF | TGTGCCATCAGTGAGTCAAGTTGGCAGGGGTACAATGAGCAGTTCTTC
TRBJ2-3 | TRBV6-5 | . | 13 | . | CASSYYTGDTQYF | TGTGCCAGCAGTTACTATACGGGAGATACGCAGTATTTT
TRBJ2-4 | TRBV9 | . | 16 | TRBD1 | CASSGGQDVAKNIQYF | TGTGCCAGCAGCGGGGGACAGGACGTAGCCAAAAACATTCAGTACTTC
TRBJ2-7 | TRBV6-1 | . | 13 | TRBD1 | CASQPQGYYEQYF | TGTGCCAGCCAACCACAGGGGTACTACGAGCAGTACTTC
TRBJ2-2 | TRBV29-1 | . | 12 | TRBD1 | CSVTGDTGELFF | TGCAGCGTTACAGGGGACACCGGGGAGCTGTTTTTT
TRBJ1-1 | TRBV27 | . | 13 | . | CASSLYKNTEAFF | TGTGCCAGCAGTTTATATAAGAACACTGAAGCTTTCTTT
TRBJ2-4 | TRBV2 | . | 20 | TRBD1 | CASSPQHRDRTHIAKNIQYF | TGTGCCAGCAGCCCCCAACACCGGGACAGAACCCACATAGCCAAAAACATTCAGTACTTC
TRBJ2-5 | TRBV30 | . | 18 | TRBD2 | CAWSEELAGPRGKETQYF | TGTGCCTGGAGTGAAGAACTAGCGGGCCCCCGGGGAAAAGAGACCCAGTACTTC
TRBJ2-7 | TRBV10-3 | . | 14 | . | CAISESRESYEQYF | TGTGCCATCAGTGAGTCCCGGGAGTCGTACGAGCAGTACTTC
TRBJ2-1 | TRBV6-1 | . | 17 | . | CASSVEDPTFSYNEQFF | TGTGCCAGCAGTGTGGAGGACCCGACCTTCTCCTACAATGAGCAGTTCTTC
TRBJ2-7 | TRBV27 | . | 15 | TRBD2 | CASSLRGTSYYEQYF | TGTGCCAGCAGTTTAAGAGGGACTAGCTACTACGAGCAGTACTTC
TRBJ2-1 | TRBV9 | . | 16 | TRBD1 | CASSPWDRGNDNEQFF | TGTGCCAGCAGCCCCTGGGACAGGGGGAACGACAATGAGCAGTTCTTC
TRBJ2-7 | TRBV27 | . | 16 | TRBD2 | CASRRAGTSGRGEQYF | TGTGCCAGCAGGCGGGCCGGGACTAGCGGGAGGGGCGAGCAGTACTTC
TRBJ1-1 | TRBV19 | . | 12 | . | CATLGGGTEAFF | TGTGCCACCTTAGGCGGGGGAACTGAAGCTTTCTTT
TRBJ2-1 | TRBV27 | . | 16 | . | CASSPIETVSYNEQFF | TGTGCCAGCAGCCCCATCGAGACAGTCTCCTACAATGAGCAGTTCTTC
TRBJ1-1 | TRBV30 | few | 14 | . | CAWSTEVWGTEAFF | TGTGCCTGGAGTACGGAGGTGTGGGGAACTGAAGCTTTCTTT
TRBJ1-2 | TRBV5-4 | . | 15 | . | CASSAGRQGNYGYTF | TGTGCCAGCAGCGCAGGGCGCCAGGGGAACTATGGCTACACCTTC
TRBJ2-1 | TRBV5-5 | . | 17 | TRBD1 | CASSLTAGTGVIYEQFF | TGTGCCAGCAGCTTGACAGCCGGGACAGGGGTTATCTATGAGCAGTTCTTC
TRBJ1-5 | TRBV19 | . | 15 | . | CACHSMPGGNQPQHF | TGTGCCTGCCATTCGATGCCGGGGGGCAATCAGCCCCAGCATTTT
TRBJ1-1 | TRBV5-1 | . | 14 | . | CASSPAGDTIEAFF | TGCGCCAGCAGTCCTGCGGGGGACACTATTGAAGCTTTCTTT
TRBJ1-1 | TRBV19 | . | 13 | . | CASSIGRNTEAFF | TGTGCCAGTAGTATAGGGAGGAACACTGAAGCTTTCTTT
TRBJ1-5 | TRBV11-2 | . | 15 | . | CASSLTLGAGQPQHF | TGTGCCAGCAGCTTAACCCTGGGGGCCGGGCAGCCCCAGCATTTT
TRBJ1-1 | TRBV19 | once | 15 | TRBD1 | CASSHSGTVNTEAFF | TGTGCCAGTAGTCACTCCGGGACAGTCAACACTGAAGCTTTCTTT
TRBJ1-4 | TRBV4-2 | . | 15 | . | CASSIRLATNEKLFF | TGTGCCAGCAGCATCCGACTGGCAACTAATGAAAAACTGTTTTTT
TRBJ2-7 | TRBV4-1 | . | 14 | . | CASSQRDENYEQYF | TGCGCCAGCAGCCAGCGGGACGAGAACTACGAGCAGTACTTC
TRBJ1-2 | TRBV2 | . | 12 | TRBD1 | CASRGQVYGYTF | TGTGCCAGCAGGGGACAGGTCTATGGCTACACCTTC
TRBJ2-3 | TRBV9 | . | 16 | . | CASSVGDNPYTDTQYF | TGTGCCAGCAGCGTAGGAGACAATCCTTACACAGATACGCAGTATTTT
TRBJ2-7 | TRBV27 | . | 19 | . | CASSFLGRPEGGYSYEQYF | TGTGCCAGCAGTTTTTTGGGGCGCCCAGAAGGCGGCTACTCCTACGAGCAGTACTTC
TRBJ2-3 | TRBV29-1 | . | 13 | . | CSVEGLVLDTQYF | TGCAGCGTTGAAGGGCTAGTGCTAGATACGCAGTATTTT
TRBJ1-3 | TRBV19 | . | 15 | . | CASTTTRISGNTIYF | TGTGCCAGTACCACTACACGGATCTCCGGAAACACCATATATTTT
TRBJ1-1 | TRBV19 | . | 14 | . | CASSIGQMNTEAFF | TGTGCCAGTAGTATAGGACAGATGAACACTGAAGCTTTCTTT
TRBJ1-1 | TRBV6-1 | . | 14 | . | CASRADQGNTEAFF | TGTGCCAGCAGGGCGGACCAGGGAAACACTGAAGCTTTCTTT
TRBJ1-1 | TRBV27 | . | 14 | TRBD1 | CASSPGTANTEAFF | TGTGCCAGCAGTCCAGGGACAGCCAACACTGAAGCTTTCTTT
TRBJ2-2 | TRBV27 | . | 15 | TRBD1 | CASRTGTGLAGELFF | TGTGCCAGCAGGACCGGGACAGGGCTCGCCGGGGAGCTGTTTTTT
TRBJ2-3 | TRBV7-9 | . | 15 | TRBD2 | CASGGGLAVTDTQYF | TGTGCCAGCGGGGGGGGACTAGCGGTCACAGATACGCAGTATTTT
TRBJ2-2 | TRBV4-3 | . | 15 | . | CASSQDRSATPELFF | TGCGCCAGCAGCCAAGATCGCAGTGCCACGCCCGAGCTGTTTTTT
TRBJ2-7 | TRBV9 | . | 15 | . | CASSLGGGTSYEQYF | TGTGCCAGCAGCCTAGGGGGCGGGACCTCCTACGAGCAGTACTTC
TRBJ1-2 | TRBV25-1 | . | 15 | . | CASSNPGQGGFGYTF | TGTGCCAGCAGTAATCCAGGGCAGGGAGGTTTTGGCTACACCTTC
TRBJ2-1 | TRBV29-1 | . | 13 | TRBD2 | CSVEDRIAGRQFF | TGCAGCGTTGAAGATCGGATAGCGGGACGGCAGTTCTTC
TRBJ1-3 | TRBV27 | once | 15 | . | CASSPTGISGNTIYF | TGTGCCAGCAGCCCGACGGGGATCTCTGGAAACACCATATATTTT
TRBJ1-1 | TRBV4-2 | . | 16 | . | CASSQVGEESRTEAFF | TGTGCCAGCAGCCAAGTGGGAGAGGAGAGTCGCACTGAAGCTTTCTTT
TRBJ2-3 | TRBV6-4 | . | 17 | . | CASSDSGLNGDIYTQYF | TGTGCCAGCAGTGACTCGGGGCTTAACGGCGACATCTATACGCAGTATTTT
TRBJ2-7 | TRBV19 | . | 14 | TRBD1 | CASSKQGSSYEQYF | TGTGCCAGTAGTAAACAGGGGAGCTCCTACGAGCAGTACTTC